These T cell receptor beta chains were read from a single sample in a study of T cell changes during pregnancy in multiple sclerosis. The table came from immunoSEQ multiplex PCR; TCRdb's copy has only in-frame clones and leaves some out. The data contain 45,000 to 55,000 clones, approximately 92% of them singletons. The source material was CD4+ T cells from peripheral blood mononuclear cells, sampled after pregnancy. These receptors were collected from a female donor in good health, enrolled as a control in a pregnancy study. CDR3s include the opening cysteine and the closing phenylalanine or tryptophan. The D gene is left open where the match is weak. Clone size, where shown, is once, few, many, or a class for clones that have expanded.

j_gene: TRBJ1-1
v_gene: TRBV7-2
abundance: NA
d_gene: NA
CDR3nt: TGTGCCAGCCAAGTGGGGACTCTTATGAACACTGAAGCTTTCTTT
CDR3aa: CASQVGTLMNTEAFF

j_gene: TRBJ1-5
v_gene: TRBV16
abundance: NA
d_gene: NA
CDR3nt: TGTGCCAGCAGCCATAGACAGACCAATCAGCCCCAGCATTTT
CDR3aa: CASSHRQTNQPQHF

j_gene: TRBJ1-2
v_gene: TRBV6-1
abundance: NA
d_gene: NA
CDR3nt: TGTGCCTCCTATTTCAGGGCTAGTGGCTACACCTTC
CDR3aa: CASYFRASGYTF

j_gene: TRBJ1-1
v_gene: TRBV5-1
abundance: NA
d_gene: NA
CDR3nt: TGCGCCAGCAGCTTGTTGGCGGGGGCGAACACTGAAGCTTTCTTT
CDR3aa: CASSLLAGANTEAFF

j_gene: TRBJ1-4
v_gene: TRBV18
abundance: NA
d_gene: TRBD1
CDR3nt: TGTGCCAGCTCCCCGACAGGGACTAATGAAAAACTGTTTTTT
CDR3aa: CASSPTGTNEKLFF

j_gene: TRBJ1-5
v_gene: TRBV4-2
abundance: once
d_gene: NA
CDR3nt: TGTGCCAGCAGCCAACCTAATCAGCCCCAGCATTTT
CDR3aa: CASSQPNQPQHF

j_gene: TRBJ2-1
v_gene: TRBV9
abundance: NA
d_gene: TRBD2
CDR3nt: TGTGCCAGCAGCGTAGGGGGACTAGCGGGGGGGATAAAGCAGTTCTTC
CDR3aa: CASSVGGLAGGIKQFF

j_gene: TRBJ1-6
v_gene: TRBV5-4
abundance: once
d_gene: NA
CDR3nt: TGTGCCTCCTCAGGGGAGGGGGTATGGTCACCCCTCCACTTT
CDR3aa: CASSGEGVWSPLHF

j_gene: TRBJ1-4
v_gene: TRBV2
abundance: NA
d_gene: NA
CDR3nt: TGTGCCAGCAGTGAAGGTGGGGCCCTGAAGGAAAAACTGTTTTTT
CDR3aa: CASSEGGALKEKLFF

j_gene: TRBJ2-5
v_gene: TRBV7-6
abundance: NA
d_gene: TRBD1
CDR3nt: TGTGCCAGCAGCTTATGGGGACAGCAAGAGACCCAGTACTTC
CDR3aa: CASSLWGQQETQYF

j_gene: TRBJ2-7
v_gene: TRBV28
abundance: NA
d_gene: TRBD2
CDR3nt: TGTGCCAGCAGTCGGCGGGGGAGCGGATCCTACGAGCAGTACTTC
CDR3aa: CASSRRGSGSYEQYF

j_gene: TRBJ1-6
v_gene: TRBV7-9
abundance: once
d_gene: TRBD1
CDR3nt: TGTGCCAGCAGCTTAGACAGGGGGCCTGGTTCACCCCTCCACTTT
CDR3aa: CASSLDRGPGSPLHF

j_gene: TRBJ1-2
v_gene: TRBV5-6
abundance: NA
d_gene: TRBD1
CDR3nt: TGTGCCAGCAGCCCGTCCCGGGACAGGGGCTATGGCTACACCTTC
CDR3aa: CASSPSRDRGYGYTF

j_gene: TRBJ1-1
v_gene: TRBV11-2
abundance: NA
d_gene: TRBD1
CDR3nt: TGTGCCAGCAGCTTATTCGGACAGGGAAACACTGAAGCTTTCTTT
CDR3aa: CASSLFGQGNTEAFF

j_gene: TRBJ2-5
v_gene: TRBV7-8
abundance: NA
d_gene: NA
CDR3nt: TGTGCCAGCAGCTTAAGAGCGGACCAAGAGACCCAGTACTTC
CDR3aa: CASSLRADQETQYF

j_gene: TRBJ2-2
v_gene: TRBV15
abundance: NA
d_gene: TRBD1
CDR3nt: TGTGCCACCAGCAGAGATATAAAGGGGGCGCACACCGGGGAGCTGTTTTTT
CDR3aa: CATSRDIKGAHTGELFF

j_gene: TRBJ1-1
v_gene: TRBV6-6
abundance: NA
d_gene: NA
CDR3nt: TGTGCCAGCAGTCCGCTATGGAACACTGAAGCTTTCTTT
CDR3aa: CASSPLWNTEAFF

j_gene: TRBJ1-3
v_gene: TRBV4-1
abundance: NA
d_gene: TRBD1
CDR3nt: TGCGCCAGCAACCATGCGACAGGGAAGGCTGGAAACACCATATATTTT
CDR3aa: CASNHATGKAGNTIYF

j_gene: TRBJ2-7
v_gene: TRBV10-3
abundance: NA
d_gene: TRBD1
CDR3nt: TGTGCCATCAGTGGGGTGACAGGGGGCGTTGGATACGAGCAGTACTTC
CDR3aa: CAISGVTGGVGYEQYF

j_gene: TRBJ1-3
v_gene: TRBV19
abundance: NA
d_gene: TRBD1
CDR3nt: TGTGCCAGTAGTAACGGACAGGGCTTAATTGGAAACACCATATATTTT
CDR3aa: CASSNGQGLIGNTIYF

j_gene: TRBJ1-2
v_gene: TRBV5-1
abundance: NA
d_gene: NA
CDR3nt: TGCGCCAGCAGCTTGCCAGGGTATGGCTACACCTTC
CDR3aa: CASSLPGYGYTF

j_gene: TRBJ1-6
v_gene: TRBV28
abundance: NA
d_gene: TRBD1
CDR3nt: TGTGCCAGCAGTTCCGCCTCATCCGGGACAGGGAAGGTTTTGGGGAATTCACCCCTCCACTTT
CDR3aa: CASSSASSGTGKVLGNSPLHF

j_gene: TRBJ2-7
v_gene: TRBV2
abundance: NA
d_gene: NA
CDR3nt: TGTGCCAGCAACACCCAACAGGGCGCTTTCTACGAGCAGTACTTC
CDR3aa: CASNTQQGAFYEQYF

j_gene: TRBJ2-1
v_gene: TRBV5-5
abundance: NA
d_gene: NA
CDR3nt: TGTGCCAGCAGCTGGACAGTTGTCAATGAGCAGTTCTTC
CDR3aa: CASSWTVVNEQFF

j_gene: TRBJ2-2
v_gene: TRBV7-9
abundance: NA
d_gene: NA
CDR3nt: TGTGCCAGGTCCCGTTTGGACTCGATCCTCACCGGGGAGCTGTTTTTT
CDR3aa: CARSRLDSILTGELFF

j_gene: TRBJ1-2
v_gene: TRBV19
abundance: NA
d_gene: NA
CDR3nt: TGTGCCACCGAGGACAGAAACTATGGCTACACCTTC
CDR3aa: CATEDRNYGYTF

j_gene: TRBJ2-5
v_gene: TRBV18
abundance: NA
d_gene: NA
CDR3nt: TGTGCCAGCTCACGGACTCTACAAGAGACCCAGTACTTC
CDR3aa: CASSRTLQETQYF

j_gene: TRBJ1-1
v_gene: TRBV27
abundance: NA
d_gene: NA
CDR3nt: TGTGCCAGCAGAAAATCCAGTGCGAACACTGAAGCTTTCTTT
CDR3aa: CASRKSSANTEAFF

j_gene: TRBJ1-5
v_gene: TRBV7-9
abundance: NA
d_gene: TRBD1
CDR3nt: TGTGCCAGCAGCTTATCTTACAGGGGCTACCATCAGCCCCAGCATTTT
CDR3aa: CASSLSYRGYHQPQHF

j_gene: TRBJ1-3
v_gene: TRBV7-3
abundance: NA
d_gene: TRBD1
CDR3nt: TGTGCCAGCAGCTTGCAGGGGGCTGGAAACACCATATATTTT
CDR3aa: CASSLQGAGNTIYF

j_gene: TRBJ1-1
v_gene: TRBV5-8
abundance: NA
d_gene: NA
CDR3nt: TGTGCCAGCAGCTTGGGACGGGGCTTCCAGGGGGCTTTCTTT
CDR3aa: CASSLGRGFQGAFF

j_gene: TRBJ2-6
v_gene: TRBV5-6
abundance: few
d_gene: TRBD1
CDR3nt: TGTGCCAGCAGCTTGGTGGCAGGGGGCTTCTCTGGGGCCAACGTCCTGACTTTC
CDR3aa: CASSLVAGGFSGANVLTF

j_gene: TRBJ1-2
v_gene: TRBV30
abundance: NA
d_gene: NA
CDR3nt: TGTGCCTGGAGTGGCAGTCGGGGAAATTTTTGGGGCTACACCTTC
CDR3aa: CAWSGSRGNFWGYTF

j_gene: TRBJ2-3
v_gene: TRBV2
abundance: NA
d_gene: NA
CDR3nt: TGTGCCAGCAGTGGGGCAACCAGCACAGATACGCAGTATTTT
CDR3aa: CASSGATSTDTQYF

j_gene: TRBJ2-7
v_gene: TRBV2
abundance: NA
d_gene: NA
CDR3nt: TGTGCCAGCAGTGAAGCGAATAGGGGCTACGAGCAGTACTTC
CDR3aa: CASSEANRGYEQYF

j_gene: TRBJ2-1
v_gene: TRBV7-3
abundance: NA
d_gene: TRBD2
CDR3nt: TGTGCCAGCAGCCGAGGGACTAGCGGGGACTATGAGCAGTTCTTC
CDR3aa: CASSRGTSGDYEQFF

j_gene: TRBJ2-2
v_gene: TRBV11-3
abundance: NA
d_gene: NA
CDR3nt: TGTGCCAGCAGCTTAGGGCGGGGGGAGCTGTTTTTT
CDR3aa: CASSLGRGELFF

j_gene: TRBJ1-5
v_gene: TRBV18
abundance: NA
d_gene: NA
CDR3nt: TGTGCCAGCTCACCACTTAAGGTCCAGGATAGCAATCAGCCCCAGCATTTT
CDR3aa: CASSPLKVQDSNQPQHF

j_gene: TRBJ1-5
v_gene: TRBV19
abundance: NA
d_gene: NA
CDR3nt: TGTGCCAGTAGTATTGGGGCGTATAGCAATCAGCCCCAGCATTTT
CDR3aa: CASSIGAYSNQPQHF

j_gene: TRBJ2-1
v_gene: TRBV6-6
abundance: NA
d_gene: NA
CDR3nt: TGTGCCAGCAGTTACTCTAGCAATGAGCAGTTCTTC
CDR3aa: CASSYSSNEQFF

j_gene: TRBJ2-1
v_gene: TRBV27
abundance: NA
d_gene: TRBD1
CDR3nt: TGTGCCAGCAGATGGTTGACAGGGGGCTCCTACAATGAGCAGTTCTTC
CDR3aa: CASRWLTGGSYNEQFF

j_gene: TRBJ1-4
v_gene: TRBV7-8
abundance: NA
d_gene: TRBD1
CDR3nt: TGTGCCAGCAGCCTACGGGACAGGGCTGAAAAACTGTTTTTT
CDR3aa: CASSLRDRAEKLFF

j_gene: TRBJ2-5
v_gene: TRBV18
abundance: NA
d_gene: NA
CDR3nt: TGTGCCAGCTCACCATCGGACACCCGCGGGACCCAGTACTTC
CDR3aa: CASSPSDTRGTQYF

j_gene: TRBJ1-3
v_gene: TRBV19
abundance: NA
d_gene: NA
CDR3nt: TGTGCCAGTAGTATACTTCACAGGAGCTCTGGAAACACCATATATTTT
CDR3aa: CASSILHRSSGNTIYF

j_gene: TRBJ1-1
v_gene: TRBV20-1
abundance: NA
d_gene: TRBD1
CDR3nt: TGCAGTGGTCCGACAGGGACTGAAGCTTTCTTT
CDR3aa: CSGPTGTEAFF

j_gene: TRBJ2-3
v_gene: TRBV5-1
abundance: NA
d_gene: TRBD2
CDR3nt: TGCGCCAGCAGCTCTGGGGGGGGAGCAGATACGCAGTATTTT
CDR3aa: CASSSGGGADTQYF

j_gene: TRBJ1-2
v_gene: TRBV7-6
abundance: NA
d_gene: TRBD1
CDR3nt: TGTGCCAGCAGCTTAGTGACAGGGACTAACTATGGCTACACCTTC
CDR3aa: CASSLVTGTNYGYTF

j_gene: TRBJ2-1
v_gene: TRBV9
abundance: NA
d_gene: TRBD1
CDR3nt: TGTGCCAGCGGGAACCGGGACAGGGGTAGTCGGGAGCAGTTCTTC
CDR3aa: CASGNRDRGSREQFF

j_gene: TRBJ1-4
v_gene: TRBV28
abundance: NA
d_gene: NA
CDR3nt: TGTGCCAGCAGTCCTGACTCGGGTTGGGAAAAACTGTTTTTT
CDR3aa: CASSPDSGWEKLFF

j_gene: TRBJ2-3
v_gene: TRBV14
abundance: NA
d_gene: NA
CDR3nt: TGTGCCAGCAGCCTCACTCTTATGAGCACAGATACGCAGTATTTT
CDR3aa: CASSLTLMSTDTQYF

j_gene: TRBJ1-5
v_gene: TRBV4-3
abundance: NA
d_gene: NA
CDR3nt: TGCGCCAGCAGCCTGGACAGCGTCAATCAGCCCCAGCATTTT
CDR3aa: CASSLDSVNQPQHF